The text below deals with one T cell receptor beta chain. With 60 Vbeta and 13 Jbeta primers, the PCR was carried out. The data were produced by immunoSEQ multiplex PCR, yet TCRdb's version contains in-frame clones alone and is incomplete. This table holds about 130,000 clones, approximately 80% found once. These data are taken from a study of cytomegalovirus exposure and HLA in healthy donors. V shed 1 base and J shed 3 bases, with 11 bases lying between them. Germline CDR1 reads SEHNR; CDR2 reads FQNEAQ (reference sequence). The length of the CDR3 is 15 residues. The V and J genes are TRBV7-9 and TRBJ2-3, with D perhaps TRBD2 (6 bases). Sequenced: PBMCs. The clonotype comes from a female donor in good health and CMV-seronegative. CDR3: CASSLEPGVTDTQYF. CDR3 bases: TGTGCCAGCAGCTTAGAACCGGGAGTAACAGATACGCAGTATTTT.